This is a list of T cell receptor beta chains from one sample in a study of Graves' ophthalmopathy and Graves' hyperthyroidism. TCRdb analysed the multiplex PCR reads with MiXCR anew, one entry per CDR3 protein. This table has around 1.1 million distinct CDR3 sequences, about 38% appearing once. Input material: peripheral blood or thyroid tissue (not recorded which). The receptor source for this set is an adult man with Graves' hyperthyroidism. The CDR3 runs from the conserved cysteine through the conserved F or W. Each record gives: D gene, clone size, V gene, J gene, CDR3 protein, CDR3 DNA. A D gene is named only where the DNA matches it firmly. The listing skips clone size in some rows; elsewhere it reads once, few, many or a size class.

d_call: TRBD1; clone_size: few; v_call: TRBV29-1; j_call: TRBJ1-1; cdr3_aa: CSVTRRDRGRSPEAFF; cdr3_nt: TGCAGCGTCACGCGCCGGGACAGGGGGCGAAGTCCTGAAGCTTTCTTT
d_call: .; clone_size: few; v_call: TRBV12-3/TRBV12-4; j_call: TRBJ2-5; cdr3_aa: CASSVDPEGGRETQYF; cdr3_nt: TGTGCCAGCAGTGTGGACCCCGAGGGAGGTCGAGAGACCCAGTACTTC
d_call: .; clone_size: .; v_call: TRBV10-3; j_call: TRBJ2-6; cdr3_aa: CAISNSPPGDGANVLTF; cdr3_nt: TGTGCCATCAGTAACTCTCCACCAGGGGACGGGGCCAACGTCCTGACTTTC
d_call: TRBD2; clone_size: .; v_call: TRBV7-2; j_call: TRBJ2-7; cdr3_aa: CASSFRTSGDLYEQYF; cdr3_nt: TGTGCCAGCAGCTTCAGGACTAGCGGGGATCTCTACGAGCAGTACTTC
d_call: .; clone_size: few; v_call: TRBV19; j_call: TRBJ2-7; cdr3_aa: CASSGSPSNPGVYEQYF; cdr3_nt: TGTGCCAGTAGCGGGAGCCCCTCCAATCCCGGCGTCTACGAGCAGTACTTC
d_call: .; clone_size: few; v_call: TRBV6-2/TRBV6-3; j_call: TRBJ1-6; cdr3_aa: CASSYLDSPASLHF; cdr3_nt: TGTGCCAGCAGTTACTTGGACAGTCCCGCATCCCTCCACTTT
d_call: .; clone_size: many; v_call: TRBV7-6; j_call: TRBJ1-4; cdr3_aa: CASSLSRATNEKLFF; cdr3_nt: TGTGCCAGCAGCTTGAGCAGGGCAACTAATGAAAAACTGTTTTTT
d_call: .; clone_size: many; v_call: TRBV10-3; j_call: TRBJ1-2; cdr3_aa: CASSYRGDGYTF; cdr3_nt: TGTGCCAGCAGTTATCGGGGGGATGGCTACACCTTC
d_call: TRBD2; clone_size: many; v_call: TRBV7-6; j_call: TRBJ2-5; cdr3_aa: CASSSWTSGHQETQYF; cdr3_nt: TGTGCCAGCAGCTCGTGGACTAGCGGACACCAAGAGACCCAGTACTTC
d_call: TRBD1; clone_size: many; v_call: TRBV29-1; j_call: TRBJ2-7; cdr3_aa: CSGRQGPYEQYF; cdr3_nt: TGCAGCGGCCGACAGGGGCCCTACGAGCAGTACTTC
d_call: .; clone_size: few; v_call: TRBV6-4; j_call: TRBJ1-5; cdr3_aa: CASSGREGQPQHF; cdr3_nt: TGTGCCAGCAGTGGAAGGGAAGGGCAGCCCCAGCATTTT